This entry is about one T cell receptor beta chain. Its target is unknown. This record comes from a study of siplizumab effects on memory and regulatory T cells. Profiling relied on immunoSEQ multiplex PCR, and the TCRdb table lists in-frame clones only, not all of them. The table lists about 110,000 clones, approximately 90% of them singletons. This CDR3 has 14 amino acids. CDR1 GTSNPN and CDR2 SVGIG come from the germline V gene (reference sequence). Trimming removed 6 bases from V and 8 bases from J; junction bases left unmatched: 10. Broader study findings: Unstimulated subsets accounted for the mapping of only a minor share of the clones that were alloreactive. Mean Treg-derived proportions of mappable alloreactive CD4+ clones were around 70% for siplizumab and less than 35% for controls.

Sample: Tregs sorted from blood. The rearrangement links TRBV30 to TRBJ1-6, with TRBD1 identical over 7 bases. This receptor was taken from a human donor in good health. The DNA of the CDR3 is TGTGCCTGTCAGGGGGAGATTAGGGATTCACCCCTCCACTTT. Translation gives CACQGEIRDSPLHF.